Shown below are 2 T cell receptor beta chains from a single sample sequenced in a study of vaccination and CD4 T cells after COVID-19. Regarding treatment: approximately nine-day PBMC culture with coronavirus spike peptide pools or control peptides (ViraFEST assay). No antigen has been identified for these receptors. The study sequenced cultured CD4+ T cell DNA using the Oncomine TCR Beta short-read assay. Using its own MiXCR run on the PCR reads, TCRdb lists one record per CDR3 protein. The repertoire holds approximately 7,700 distinct CDR3 sequences, with 60% as singletons. Sequenced input: CD4+ T cells from blood, cultured in vitro. The receptor source for this set is a human donor who had recovered from COVID-19.

This clonotype has more than one count but fewer than ten. The CDR3 DNA sequence: TGCAGTGCTAGGCGGACTCAGAACACCGGGGAGCTGTTTTTT. This sequence encodes CSARRTQNTGELFF. The chain links TRBV20-1 to TRBJ2-2; tentative D call: TRBD2 (5 bases). Germline CDR1 is DFQATT and CDR2 is SNEGSKA (reference sequence). The CDR3 extends over 14 amino acids. Trimming removed 3 bases from V and 1 base from J, with 9 bases in between.

This clonotype showed up just a few times. This chain links TRBV5-1 with TRBJ1-5, with D perhaps TRBD1 (5 bases). The V end was cut by 0 bases, the J end by 4 bases, with 11 bases between. Germline CDR1 SGHRS, CDR2 YFSETQ. CDR3 size: 15 residues. CDR3 bases: TGCGCCAGCAGCTTGGAAGGGGTTGGGAATCAGCCCCAGCATTTT. Its protein is CASSLEGVGNQPQHF.